The rows below give T cell receptor beta chains drawn from one sample of a study of OX40 agonist ivuxolimab in advanced cancers. Sequencing was performed with immunoSEQ multiplex PCR; in TCRdb, only in-frame clones are kept and a portion is missing. Of 70,000 to 80,000 clones listed, 87% are singletons. Sequencing was performed on CD4+ or CD8+ T cells sorted from blood, taken in a trial of the OX40 agonist ivuxolimab. These TCRs come from an adult with an advanced solid tumor such as melanoma, head and neck, liver or kidney cancer. Each CDR3 is given with its conserved first and last residue. D genes are given only for firm matches. Clone size is not always given. Where it is, it says once, few, many or a class for expanded clones.

j_gene	abundance	v_gene	d_gene	CDR3aa	CDR3nt
TRBJ1-2	-	TRBV6-5	TRBD1	CASSYTGDGYTF	TGTGCCAGCAGTTACACAGGGGACGGCTACACCTTC
TRBJ2-1	-	TRBV5-4	-	CASSLGRGGVNEQFF	TGTGCCAGCAGCTTGGGCAGGGGAGGAGTCAATGAGCAGTTCTTC
TRBJ2-1	-	TRBV28	-	CASISGATYNEQFF	TGTGCCAGCATTTCAGGGGCAACCTACAATGAGCAGTTCTTC
TRBJ2-4	-	TRBV27	-	CASSFGGAGAKNIQYF	TGTGCCAGCAGTTTTGGTGGGGCCGGGGCCAAAAACATTCAGTACTTC
TRBJ2-1	-	TRBV18	-	CASSLQNEQFF	TGTGCCAGCTCACTCCAGAATGAGCAGTTCTTC
TRBJ1-5	-	TRBV28	-	CASIGSGTRNQPQHF	TGTGCCAGCATAGGGTCGGGGACCCGCAATCAGCCCCAGCATTTT
TRBJ1-2	-	TRBV12-2	-	CASRLPSSRGRKLNYGYTF	TGTGCAAGTCGCTTACCTTCATCGCGGGGAAGAAAACTTAACTATGGCTACACCTTC
TRBJ1-1	-	TRBV28	TRBD1	CASETFQGAGTEAFF	TGTGCCAGCGAAACCTTTCAGGGGGCAGGCACTGAAGCTTTCTTT
TRBJ2-2	-	TRBV28	-	CASKKAGELFF	TGTGCCAGCAAGAAGGCCGGGGAGCTGTTTTTT
TRBJ2-3	-	TRBV5-1	-	CASSLGQGWPDTQYF	TGCGCCAGCAGCTTGGGGCAGGGTTGGCCAGATACGCAGTATTTT
TRBJ2-5	-	TRBV18	TRBD1	CASSPSIGQAETQYF	TGTGCCAGCTCACCAAGTATCGGACAGGCGGAGACCCAGTACTTC
TRBJ1-1	-	TRBV5-1	-	CASSLAGDTEAFF	TGCGCCAGCAGCTTGGCAGGGGACACTGAAGCTTTCTTT
TRBJ1-1	-	TRBV30	-	CAWGNMNTEAFF	TGTGCCTGGGGCAATATGAACACTGAAGCTTTCTTT
TRBJ2-1	-	TRBV14	TRBD2	CASSRSGTSGYREQFF	TGTGCCAGCAGCCGCTCCGGGACTAGCGGGTATCGTGAGCAGTTCTTC
TRBJ2-7	once	TRBV29-1	TRBD1	CSVGTGEGLKQYF	TGCAGCGTGGGGACAGGGGAGGGATTGAAGCAGTACTTC
TRBJ1-5	-	TRBV5-1	-	CASSLDGDSNQPQHF	TGCGCCAGCAGCTTGGACGGGGATAGCAATCAGCCCCAGCATTTT
TRBJ1-1	-	TRBV18	-	CASSPGIGTEAFF	TGTGCCAGCTCGCCGGGAATTGGGACTGAAGCTTTCTTT
TRBJ1-1	-	TRBV10-1	-	CASSESARGWGTEAFF	TGCGCCAGCAGTGAGTCAGCCAGGGGCTGGGGCACTGAAGCTTTCTTT
TRBJ2-5	-	TRBV4-1	-	CASSPGVGGGQETQYF	TGCGCCAGCAGCCCTGGGGTAGGGGGTGGCCAAGAGACCCAGTACTTC
TRBJ1-2	-	TRBV6-1	TRBD1	CASRGTGPTYGYTF	TGTGCCAGCAGGGGGACAGGGCCGACCTATGGCTACACCTTC
TRBJ1-5	-	TRBV28	-	CASSRDGIQPQHF	TGTGCCAGCAGCCGTGATGGCATACAGCCCCAGCATTTT
TRBJ1-4	-	TRBV28	TRBD1	CASSSTQGTGREKLFF	TGTGCCAGCAGTTCCACCCAAGGGACAGGGCGTGAAAAACTGTTTTTT
TRBJ2-1	-	TRBV6-6	-	CASSSQVNEQFF	TGTGCCAGCAGCTCTCAAGTAAATGAGCAGTTCTTC
TRBJ2-2	once	TRBV27	-	CASTPGVGVTGELFF	TGTGCCAGCACCCCTGGGGTAGGGGTGACCGGGGAGCTGTTTTTT
TRBJ2-4	-	TRBV11-2	TRBD1	CASSYLKAGGAAKNIQYF	TGTGCCAGCAGCTACCTGAAGGCAGGGGGCGCGGCCAAAAACATTCAGTACTTC
TRBJ1-4	-	TRBV30	TRBD1	CAWSRDRNEKLFF	TGTGCCTGGAGCCGGGACAGAAATGAAAAACTGTTTTTT
TRBJ1-2	-	TRBV19	-	CATPRGEGEAGYTF	TGTGCCACCCCCCGAGGGGAGGGGGAGGCCGGCTACACCTTC
TRBJ1-1	-	TRBV6-1	-	CASSEARRNTEAFF	TGTGCCAGCAGTGAAGCGCGGAGGAACACTGAAGCTTTCTTT
TRBJ1-5	-	TRBV11-2	-	CASSLTLGGNQPQHF	TGTGCCAGCAGCTTAACCCTCGGGGGCAATCAGCCCCAGCATTTT
TRBJ2-3	-	TRBV18	-	CASSGDTASTDTQYF	TGTGCCAGCTCTGGAGACACAGCTAGCACAGATACGCAGTATTTT
TRBJ2-3	-	TRBV19	-	CASSPASRADTQYF	TGTGCCAGTAGCCCCGCCTCGCGGGCAGATACGCAGTATTTT
TRBJ2-5	-	TRBV28	-	CASSLGGREETQYF	TGTGCCAGCAGTTTGGGGGGAAGGGAGGAGACCCAGTACTTC
TRBJ2-6	-	TRBV18	TRBD1	CASSPDRAGANVLTF	TGTGCCAGCTCTCCCGACAGGGCTGGGGCCAACGTCCTGACTTTC
TRBJ2-1	-	TRBV2	TRBD2	CASRASGGAHNEQFF	TGTGCCAGCCGAGCAAGCGGGGGGGCCCACAATGAGCAGTTCTTC
TRBJ2-7	-	TRBV5-1	TRBD1	CASSQRGGLHEQYF	TGCGCCAGCAGCCAGAGAGGGGGCCTCCACGAGCAGTACTTC
TRBJ1-1	-	TRBV19	-	CASSKVGAIGDTEAFF	TGTGCCAGTAGTAAGGTGGGGGCGATTGGAGACACTGAAGCTTTCTTT
TRBJ1-2	-	TRBV28	-	CASSGTEGGSYGYTF	TGTGCCAGCAGTGGGACTGAGGGGGGTAGCTATGGCTACACCTTC
TRBJ1-1	-	TRBV7-3	-	CASSLFGGDLGTEAFF	TGTGCCAGCAGCTTATTCGGGGGAGATCTGGGCACTGAAGCTTTCTTT
TRBJ2-2	-	TRBV9	-	CASSVERVISAGELFF	TGTGCCAGCAGCGTAGAGAGGGTAATATCGGCCGGGGAGCTGTTTTTT
TRBJ2-1	-	TRBV19	TRBD2	CASRTGTSGGGEQFF	TGTGCCAGTAGGACCGGGACTAGCGGGGGGGGTGAGCAGTTCTTC
TRBJ1-2	few	TRBV7-3	-	CASSLTPSGDGYTF	TGTGCCAGCAGCTTAACCCCTTCCGGGGATGGCTACACCTTC
TRBJ2-7	-	TRBV7-8	TRBD1	CASSYTPGTGSYVYF	TGTGCCAGCAGCTACACTCCCGGGACAGGTTCTTACGTGTACTTC
TRBJ2-7	-	TRBV6-5	-	CASSRRGGNYEQYF	TGTGCCAGCAGTCGAAGGGGCGGAAACTACGAGCAGTACTTC
TRBJ2-2	-	TRBV19	-	CASRVTGNTGELFF	TGTGCCAGTAGGGTTACAGGGAACACCGGGGAGCTGTTTTTT
TRBJ2-7	-	TRBV7-2	-	CASSRWVGGNEQYF	TGTGCCAGCAGCCGATGGGTCGGGGGCAACGAGCAGTACTTC
TRBJ2-7	-	TRBV28	-	CASRSGRNEQYF	TGTGCCAGCAGGTCAGGTCGCAACGAGCAGTACTTC
TRBJ2-5	-	TRBV6-1	-	CASSERRVVETQYF	TGTGCCAGCAGTGAGCGCAGGGTGGTAGAGACCCAGTACTTC
TRBJ1-1	-	TRBV7-9	-	CASSLAGPGTEAFF	TGTGCCAGCAGCTTAGCGGGACCGGGGACTGAAGCTTTCTTT
TRBJ2-4	-	TRBV6-6	-	CASSSGGAAKKNIQYF	TGTGCCAGCAGTTCCGGGGGAGCGGCTAAAAAAAACATTCAGTACTTC
TRBJ2-7	-	TRBV27	TRBD1	CASSSGQGGHPYEQYF	TGTGCCAGCAGTTCGGGACAGGGGGGCCACCCCTACGAGCAGTACTTC